Listed here is a single T cell receptor (beta chain). What it recognizes is unknown. CDR3 size: 13 residues. Germline assignment: CDR1 LNHDA and CDR2 SQIVND (reference sequence). V lost 3 bases, J lost 6 bases, and 12 bases lay in between. This sample was included in a study of shared clonotypes between healthy human individuals. Some clones are missing from TCRdb's copy, which holds only in-frame ones; the method was immunoSEQ multiplex PCR. The table lists 2 million to 2.5 million clones, approximately 93% of them singletons. Study outcomes and limitations: The represented genetic and exposure-history diversity was limited by the small number of donors. The generation probabilities recorded for non-shared clonotypes fell below those of clonotypes shared by all four donors. In four donors, around 5% of naive CD4 clonotypes appeared in common.

Healthy and HIV-negative, the adult donors had no recent acute infections or vaccinations. What was sequenced was naive CD4+ T cells from PBMCs. The sample's subset: CD45RA+ positively selected. This rearrangement joins TRBV19 to TRBJ2-7, with D unclear. The receptor's source is a man younger than 35 in good health. Some clones in this sample may be carry-over from other donors' samples. The CDR3 DNA sequence: TGTGCCAGTAGTATTGAGGTACCGTCCGAGCAGTACTTC. As protein: CASSIEVPSEQYF.